A selection of T cell receptor beta chains follows, all from one sample in a study of blood T cell repertoires in COVID-19. The protocol was immunoSEQ multiplex PCR, while the TCRdb copy is restricted to in-frame clones and leaves out a portion. There are fewer than 200,000 clones in the sample; roughly nine tenths occur only once, and approximately 2% lies in the top ten. The sequencing sample was made of peripheral blood. The receptors stem from a man aged 18 to 30 who had recovered from COVID-19. Each CDR3 is given with its conserved first and last residue. Fields, in order: J gene, D gene, V gene, clone size, CDR3 DNA, CDR3 protein. D genes are given only for firm matches. Clone size, where shown, is once, few, many, or a class for clones that have expanded.

J gene: TRBJ2-7
D gene: -
V gene: TRBV29-1
clone size: -
CDR3 DNA: TGCAGCGCCGGGGACATCTCCTACGAGCAGTACTTC
CDR3 protein: CSAGDISYEQYF

J gene: TRBJ2-7
D gene: TRBD2
V gene: TRBV19
clone size: -
CDR3 DNA: TGTGCCAGTAGTATAAGTTCGGCGGGAGGAAACGAGCAGTACTTC
CDR3 protein: CASSISSAGGNEQYF

J gene: TRBJ2-7
D gene: TRBD2
V gene: TRBV11-2
clone size: -
CDR3 DNA: TGTGCCAGCAGCCCCCTTGTGACTAGCGGGAGGACCCGCCGGGGCGAGCAGTACTTC
CDR3 protein: CASSPLVTSGRTRRGEQYF

J gene: TRBJ2-2
D gene: -
V gene: TRBV7-9
clone size: few
CDR3 DNA: TGTGCCAGCAGCTTAGGAGCGGACAACACCGGGGAGCTGTTTTTT
CDR3 protein: CASSLGADNTGELFF

J gene: TRBJ2-7
D gene: -
V gene: TRBV5-4
clone size: -
CDR3 DNA: TGTGCCAGCAGCTTGAGGAGGGAGAAGTATTACGAGCAGTACTTC
CDR3 protein: CASSLRREKYYEQYF

J gene: TRBJ1-1
D gene: -
V gene: TRBV6-5
clone size: -
CDR3 DNA: TGTGCCAGCAGCCCGGACAGACATGAAGCTTTCTTT
CDR3 protein: CASSPDRHEAFF

J gene: TRBJ2-1
D gene: -
V gene: TRBV5-1
clone size: -
CDR3 DNA: TGCGCCAGCAGCTTGGGGCAGGTCTCCTACAATGAGCAGTTCTTC
CDR3 protein: CASSLGQVSYNEQFF

J gene: TRBJ1-6
D gene: -
V gene: TRBV7-2
clone size: -
CDR3 DNA: TGTGCCAGCAGCTTAACTGACACATTCTCCTATAATTCACCCCTCCACTTT
CDR3 protein: CASSLTDTFSYNSPLHF

J gene: TRBJ1-1
D gene: -
V gene: TRBV4-2
clone size: -
CDR3 DNA: TGTGCCAGCAGCCAAGATGGGCAGCCGAACACTGAAGCTTTCTTT
CDR3 protein: CASSQDGQPNTEAFF

J gene: TRBJ1-5
D gene: TRBD1
V gene: TRBV30
clone size: -
CDR3 DNA: TGTGCCTGGAGTCCAGGGGGCCCTCATCAGCCCCAGCATTTT
CDR3 protein: CAWSPGGPHQPQHF

J gene: TRBJ1-5
D gene: TRBD1
V gene: TRBV19
clone size: -
CDR3 DNA: TGTGCCAGTAGTATTATAAGTTCAGGGGGGTATCAGCCCCAGCATTTT
CDR3 protein: CASSIISSGGYQPQHF

J gene: TRBJ1-4
D gene: -
V gene: TRBV11-2
clone size: -
CDR3 DNA: TGTGCCAGCAGCTTAGTTTCCCGTGCGACGGGTCATAATGAAAAACTGTTTTTT
CDR3 protein: CASSLVSRATGHNEKLFF

J gene: TRBJ2-1
D gene: TRBD1
V gene: TRBV7-8
clone size: -
CDR3 DNA: TGTGCCAGCAGCTTAGAACAGGGGGCAAGGAATGAGCAGTTCTTC
CDR3 protein: CASSLEQGARNEQFF

J gene: TRBJ2-1
D gene: TRBD2
V gene: TRBV7-2
clone size: -
CDR3 DNA: TGTGCCAGCAGCTTCGTAGCGGGAAGAGACTACAATGAGCAGTTCTTC
CDR3 protein: CASSFVAGRDYNEQFF

J gene: TRBJ2-1
D gene: TRBD2
V gene: TRBV4-1
clone size: once
CDR3 DNA: TGCGCCAGCAGCCAAGGGGCTAGCGGGGCCTACAATGAGCAGTTCTTC
CDR3 protein: CASSQGASGAYNEQFF

J gene: TRBJ1-5
D gene: -
V gene: TRBV21-1
clone size: -
CDR3 DNA: -
CDR3 protein: CASSKAGYHCNQPQHF

J gene: TRBJ1-2
D gene: -
V gene: TRBV2
clone size: once
CDR3 DNA: TGTGCCAGCAAACGGGGGGGCGTGTATGGCTACACCTTC
CDR3 protein: CASKRGGVYGYTF

J gene: TRBJ1-2
D gene: -
V gene: TRBV3-1/TRBV3-2
clone size: -
CDR3 DNA: TGTGCCAGCAGCTCTCGGGGGGAGACGGCCCCGCATGGCTACACCTTC
CDR3 protein: CASSSRGETAPHGYTF

J gene: TRBJ2-1
D gene: -
V gene: TRBV11-2
clone size: -
CDR3 DNA: TGTGCCAGCAGCGTAACTACCCCGAGAGGTGATGAGCAGTTCTTC
CDR3 protein: CASSVTTPRGDEQFF

J gene: TRBJ2-5
D gene: -
V gene: TRBV21-1
clone size: -
CDR3 DNA: TGTGCCAGCAGCAAAGGAAGAAGCGGGAGTCCCCAAGAGACCCAGTACTTC
CDR3 protein: CASSKGRSGSPQETQYF

J gene: TRBJ2-7
D gene: -
V gene: TRBV19
clone size: -
CDR3 DNA: TGTGCCAGTAGTATCCGAGGGGGGCGGGACTACTCCTACGAGCAGTACTTC
CDR3 protein: CASSIRGGRDYSYEQYF

J gene: TRBJ1-2
D gene: TRBD1
V gene: TRBV5-6
clone size: few
CDR3 DNA: TGTGCCAGCAGCCCAGACAGGGGCGGCTATGGCTACACCTTC
CDR3 protein: CASSPDRGGYGYTF

J gene: TRBJ2-1
D gene: -
V gene: TRBV4-3
clone size: -
CDR3 DNA: TGCGCCAGCAGCCGTCAGGTTAGCTCCTACAATGAGCAGTTCTTC
CDR3 protein: CASSRQVSSYNEQFF

J gene: TRBJ2-5
D gene: TRBD1
V gene: TRBV24-1
clone size: -
CDR3 DNA: TGTGCCACCAGTGACAAACTCCGGGACAGAGAGACCCAGTACTTC
CDR3 protein: CATSDKLRDRETQYF

J gene: TRBJ2-3
D gene: TRBD2
V gene: TRBV6-5
clone size: -
CDR3 DNA: TGTGCCAGCAGCCCCGGGACTAGCGGAACAGATACGCAGTATTTT
CDR3 protein: CASSPGTSGTDTQYF

J gene: TRBJ2-2
D gene: TRBD1
V gene: TRBV30
clone size: -
CDR3 DNA: TGTGCCTGGAGTGTATACGACAGGGGCACCGGGGAGCTGTTTTTT
CDR3 protein: CAWSVYDRGTGELFF

J gene: TRBJ2-3
D gene: TRBD2
V gene: TRBV27
clone size: -
CDR3 DNA: TGTGCCAGCAGTTTATCGGGGACTAGCAGCACAGATACGCAGTATTTT
CDR3 protein: CASSLSGTSSTDTQYF

J gene: TRBJ2-1
D gene: TRBD2
V gene: TRBV11-2
clone size: -
CDR3 DNA: TGTGCCAGCAGCGGACCTCGGGCTAGCGGGAGGAATGAGCAGTTCTTC
CDR3 protein: CASSGPRASGRNEQFF

J gene: TRBJ2-1
D gene: TRBD1
V gene: TRBV7-6
clone size: -
CDR3 DNA: TGTGCCAGCAGCTCCGGACAGGGACCATTAGATGAGCAGTTCTTC
CDR3 protein: CASSSGQGPLDEQFF

J gene: TRBJ2-6
D gene: -
V gene: TRBV6-1
clone size: once
CDR3 DNA: TGTGCCAGCAGTGAACGGGGGGCCGGCTCTGGGGCCAACGTCCTGACTTTC
CDR3 protein: CASSERGAGSGANVLTF

J gene: TRBJ2-5
D gene: TRBD2
V gene: TRBV7-7
clone size: -
CDR3 DNA: TGTGCTAGCAGCTTAGCGGGGGGGCATCGGGAGACCCAGTACTTC
CDR3 protein: CASSLAGGHRETQYF

J gene: TRBJ1-4
D gene: -
V gene: TRBV9
clone size: -
CDR3 DNA: TGTGCCAGCAGCGTAGGACAGGTTAATGAAAAACTGTTTTTT
CDR3 protein: CASSVGQVNEKLFF

J gene: TRBJ1-5
D gene: -
V gene: TRBV19
clone size: -
CDR3 DNA: TGTGCCAGTAGTATTCGGAGGGCACCTGGGGGCAATCAGCCCCAGCATTTT
CDR3 protein: CASSIRRAPGGNQPQHF

J gene: TRBJ2-3
D gene: TRBD1
V gene: TRBV6-5
clone size: -
CDR3 DNA: TGTGCCAGCAGCTCAGGACAGGCACGCACAGATACGCAGTATTTT
CDR3 protein: CASSSGQARTDTQYF

J gene: TRBJ2-3
D gene: -
V gene: TRBV9
clone size: -
CDR3 DNA: TGTGCCAGCAGCCCAACCGGCCAGGGAGATACGCAGTATTTT
CDR3 protein: CASSPTGQGDTQYF

J gene: TRBJ1-2
D gene: -
V gene: TRBV19
clone size: once
CDR3 DNA: TGTGCCAGTAGTATTGTTGATGGGCCACTCACTAACTATGGCTACACCTTC
CDR3 protein: CASSIVDGPLTNYGYTF

J gene: TRBJ1-5
D gene: TRBD1
V gene: TRBV28
clone size: -
CDR3 DNA: TGTGCCAGCAGGACAGGGTATCAGCCCCAGCATTTT
CDR3 protein: CASRTGYQPQHF

J gene: TRBJ2-1
D gene: TRBD2
V gene: TRBV11-3
clone size: -
CDR3 DNA: TGTGCCAGCAGCTTAGATTTTGGGACTAGCTACAATGAGCAGTTCTTC
CDR3 protein: CASSLDFGTSYNEQFF

J gene: TRBJ1-5
D gene: TRBD1
V gene: TRBV5-6
clone size: -
CDR3 DNA: TGTGCCAGCAGCCGATGGACAGGGGTCGGCAATCAGCCCCAGCATTTT
CDR3 protein: CASSRWTGVGNQPQHF

J gene: TRBJ2-6
D gene: TRBD1
V gene: TRBV6-6
clone size: -
CDR3 DNA: TGTGCCAGCAGTCGGGGACTGGGACAGGGGGCTCTGGGGGCCAACGTCCTGACTTTC
CDR3 protein: CASSRGLGQGALGANVLTF

J gene: TRBJ2-2
D gene: TRBD1
V gene: TRBV27
clone size: -
CDR3 DNA: TGTGCCAGCAGTTCCAGGGGGCGCGGGACCGGGGAGCTGTTTTTT
CDR3 protein: CASSSRGRGTGELFF

J gene: TRBJ2-7
D gene: TRBD1
V gene: TRBV3-1/TRBV3-2
clone size: -
CDR3 DNA: TGTGCCAGCAGCCACGAAATCGGGACAGGGTCCTACGAGCAGTACTTC
CDR3 protein: CASSHEIGTGSYEQYF

J gene: TRBJ2-2
D gene: -
V gene: TRBV19
clone size: -
CDR3 DNA: TGTGCCAGTAATCTCGGGACATTGAGGATCACCGGGGAGCTGTTTTTT
CDR3 protein: CASNLGTLRITGELFF

J gene: TRBJ2-3
D gene: TRBD1
V gene: TRBV30
clone size: -
CDR3 DNA: TGTGCCTGGAGTGGACAGGGGGCGACAGTATATACGCAGTATTTT
CDR3 protein: CAWSGQGATVYTQYF

J gene: TRBJ2-7
D gene: -
V gene: TRBV27
clone size: -
CDR3 DNA: TGTGCCAGCAGTTCGGGAGACCGACCCTACGAGCAGTACTTC
CDR3 protein: CASSSGDRPYEQYF

J gene: TRBJ1-2
D gene: TRBD1
V gene: TRBV7-3
clone size: once
CDR3 DNA: TGTGCCAGCAGCTTACAGGGGGGATATGGCTACACCTTC
CDR3 protein: CASSLQGGYGYTF

J gene: TRBJ2-7
D gene: -
V gene: TRBV6-2/TRBV6-3
clone size: once
CDR3 DNA: TGTGCCAGCAGTTCCTACATAGCTATGTCCTACGAGCAGTACTTC
CDR3 protein: CASSSYIAMSYEQYF

J gene: TRBJ1-1
D gene: TRBD1
V gene: TRBV10-3
clone size: -
CDR3 DNA: TGTGCCATCAGTGATGACAGGGAACACACTGAAGCTTTCTTT
CDR3 protein: CAISDDREHTEAFF